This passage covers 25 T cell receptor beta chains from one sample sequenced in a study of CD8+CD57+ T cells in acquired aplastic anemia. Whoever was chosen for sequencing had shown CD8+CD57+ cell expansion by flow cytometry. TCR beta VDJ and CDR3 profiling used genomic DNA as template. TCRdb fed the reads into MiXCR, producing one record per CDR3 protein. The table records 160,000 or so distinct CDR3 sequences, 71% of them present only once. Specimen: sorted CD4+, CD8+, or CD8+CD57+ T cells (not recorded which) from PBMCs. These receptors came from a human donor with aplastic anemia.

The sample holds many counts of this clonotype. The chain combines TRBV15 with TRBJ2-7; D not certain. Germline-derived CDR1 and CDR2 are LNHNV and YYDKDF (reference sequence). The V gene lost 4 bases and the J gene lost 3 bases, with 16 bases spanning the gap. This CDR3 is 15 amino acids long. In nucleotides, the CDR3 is TGTGCCACCAGCAACCTACGAGGACCCGTCTACGAGCAGTACTTC. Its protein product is CATSNLRGPVYEQYF.

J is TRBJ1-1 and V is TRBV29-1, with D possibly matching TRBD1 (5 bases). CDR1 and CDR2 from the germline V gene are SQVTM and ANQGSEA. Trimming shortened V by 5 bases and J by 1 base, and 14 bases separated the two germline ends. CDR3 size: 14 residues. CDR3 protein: CSVRSGGGNTEAFF. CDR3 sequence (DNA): TGCAGCGTTCGGTCGGGGGGGGGGAACACTGAAGCTTTCTTT. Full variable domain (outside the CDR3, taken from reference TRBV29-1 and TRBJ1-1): SAVISQKPSRDICQRGTSLTIQCQVDSQVTMMFWYRQQPGQSLTLIATANQGSEATYESGFVIDKFPISRPNLTFSTLTVSNMSPEDSSIYLCSVRSGGGNTEAFFGQGTRLTVV.

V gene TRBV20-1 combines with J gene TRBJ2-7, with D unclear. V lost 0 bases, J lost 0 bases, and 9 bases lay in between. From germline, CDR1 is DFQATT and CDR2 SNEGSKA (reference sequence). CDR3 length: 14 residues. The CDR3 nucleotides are TGCAGTGCTAGAGAAACGGCGAGCTCCTACGAGCAGTACTTC. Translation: CSARETASSYEQYF.

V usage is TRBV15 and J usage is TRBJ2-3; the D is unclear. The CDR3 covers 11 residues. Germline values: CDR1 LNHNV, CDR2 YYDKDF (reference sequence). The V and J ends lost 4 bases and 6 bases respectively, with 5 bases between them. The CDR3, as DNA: TGTGCCACCAGCAACCCGGATACGCAGTATTTT. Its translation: CATSNPDTQYF.

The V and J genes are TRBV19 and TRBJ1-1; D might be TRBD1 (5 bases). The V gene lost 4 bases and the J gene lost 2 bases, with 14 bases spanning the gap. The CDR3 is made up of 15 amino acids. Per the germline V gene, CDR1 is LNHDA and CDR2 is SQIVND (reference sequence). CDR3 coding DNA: TGTGCCAGTAGTACCCGTGGGGCGATAAACACTGAAGCTTTCTTT. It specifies CASSTRGAINTEAFF.

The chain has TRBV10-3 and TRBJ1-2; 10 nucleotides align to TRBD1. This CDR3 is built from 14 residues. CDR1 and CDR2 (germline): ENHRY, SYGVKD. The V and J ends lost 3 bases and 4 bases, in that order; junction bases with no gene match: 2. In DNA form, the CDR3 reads TGTGCCATCAGTGACGGGACAGGGGCCTATGGCTACACCTTC. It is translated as CAISDGTGAYGYTF.

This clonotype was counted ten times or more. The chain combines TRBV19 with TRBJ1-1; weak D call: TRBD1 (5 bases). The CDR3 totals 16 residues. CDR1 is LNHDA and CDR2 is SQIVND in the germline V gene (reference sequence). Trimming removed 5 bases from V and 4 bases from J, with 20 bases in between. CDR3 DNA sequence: TGTGCCAGTAGTGGGGGATGGGCAGGGCGAGCCACTGAAGCTTTCTTT. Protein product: CASSGGWAGRATEAFF.

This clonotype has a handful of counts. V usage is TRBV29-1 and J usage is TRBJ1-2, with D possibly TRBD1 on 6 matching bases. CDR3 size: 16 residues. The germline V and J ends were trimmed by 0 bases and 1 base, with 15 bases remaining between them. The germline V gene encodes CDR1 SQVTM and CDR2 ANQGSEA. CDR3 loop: CSVEDATGYDNYGYTF. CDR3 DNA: TGCAGCGTTGAAGATGCTACAGGGTATGATAACTATGGCTACACCTTC.

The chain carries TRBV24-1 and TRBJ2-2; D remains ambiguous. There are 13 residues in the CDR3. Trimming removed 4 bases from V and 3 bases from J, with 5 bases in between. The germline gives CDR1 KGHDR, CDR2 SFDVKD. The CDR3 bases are TGTGCCACCAGTGACACAGACACCGGGGAGCTGTTTTTT. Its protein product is CATSDTDTGELFF.

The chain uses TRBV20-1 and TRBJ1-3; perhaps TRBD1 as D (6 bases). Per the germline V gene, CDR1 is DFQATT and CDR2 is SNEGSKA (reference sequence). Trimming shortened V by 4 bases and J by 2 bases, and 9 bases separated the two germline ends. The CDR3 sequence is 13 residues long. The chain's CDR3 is CSATGEAGNTIYF. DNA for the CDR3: TGCAGTGCTACAGGGGAGGCTGGAAACACCATATATTTT.

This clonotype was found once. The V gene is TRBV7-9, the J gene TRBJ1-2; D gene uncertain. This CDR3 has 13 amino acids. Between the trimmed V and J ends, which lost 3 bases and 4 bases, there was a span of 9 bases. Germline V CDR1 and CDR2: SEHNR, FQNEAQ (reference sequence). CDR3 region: CASSLDVSYGYTF. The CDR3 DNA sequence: TGTGCCAGCAGCTTGGACGTTAGCTATGGCTACACCTTC.

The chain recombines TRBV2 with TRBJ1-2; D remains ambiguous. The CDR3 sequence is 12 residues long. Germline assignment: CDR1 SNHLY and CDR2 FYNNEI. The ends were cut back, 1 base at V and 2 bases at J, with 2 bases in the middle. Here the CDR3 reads CASSEDNYGYTF. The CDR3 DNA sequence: TGTGCCAGCAGTGAAGACAACTATGGCTACACCTTC.

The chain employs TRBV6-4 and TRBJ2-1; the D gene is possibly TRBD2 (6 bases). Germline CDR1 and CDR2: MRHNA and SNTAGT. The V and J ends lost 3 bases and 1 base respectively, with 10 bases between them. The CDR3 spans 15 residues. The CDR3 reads CASSEASGSYNEQFF. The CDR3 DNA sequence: TGTGCCAGCAGTGAAGCGAGCGGGTCCTACAATGAGCAGTTCTTC.

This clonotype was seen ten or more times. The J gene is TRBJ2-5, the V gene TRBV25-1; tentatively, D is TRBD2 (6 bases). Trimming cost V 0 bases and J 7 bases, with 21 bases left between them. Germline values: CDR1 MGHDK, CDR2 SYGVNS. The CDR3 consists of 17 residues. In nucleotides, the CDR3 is TGTGCCAGCAGTGAATATATTTGGCACCGGGGCGGGATGACCCAGTACTTC. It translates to CASSEYIWHRGGMTQYF. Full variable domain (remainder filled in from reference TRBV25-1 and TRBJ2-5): EADIYQTPRYLVIGTGKKITLECSQTMGHDKMYWYQQDPGMELHLIHYSYGVNSTEKGDLSSESTVSRIRTEHFPLTLESARPSHTSQYLCASSEYIWHRGGMTQYFGPGTRLLVL.

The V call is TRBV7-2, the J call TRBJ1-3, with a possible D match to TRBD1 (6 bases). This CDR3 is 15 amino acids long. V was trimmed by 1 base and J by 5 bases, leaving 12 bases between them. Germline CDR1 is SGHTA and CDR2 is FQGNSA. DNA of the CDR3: TGTGCCAGCAGCTTAGACGGGGGCTTGCGAAACACCATATATTTT. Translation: CASSLDGGLRNTIYF.

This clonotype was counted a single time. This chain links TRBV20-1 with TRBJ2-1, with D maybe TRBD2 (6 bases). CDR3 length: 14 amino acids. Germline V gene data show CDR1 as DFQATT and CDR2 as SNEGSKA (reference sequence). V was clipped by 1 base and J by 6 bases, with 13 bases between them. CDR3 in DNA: TGCAGTGCTAGAGTACCGGGAGTCGGCAATGAGCAGTTCTTC. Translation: CSARVPGVGNEQFF.

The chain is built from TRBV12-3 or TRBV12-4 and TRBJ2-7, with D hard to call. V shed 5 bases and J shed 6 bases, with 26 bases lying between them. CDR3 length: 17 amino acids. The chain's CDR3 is CASSRAPGPPSASEQYF. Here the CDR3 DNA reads TGTGCCAGCAGTCGAGCCCCCGGGCCTCCCTCGGCTTCCGAGCAGTACTTC.

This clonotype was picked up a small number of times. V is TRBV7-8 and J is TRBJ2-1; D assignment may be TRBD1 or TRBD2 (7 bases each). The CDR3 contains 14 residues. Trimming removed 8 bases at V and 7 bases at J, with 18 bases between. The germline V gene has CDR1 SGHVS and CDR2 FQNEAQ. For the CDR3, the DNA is TGTGCCAGCCGGGGGGCAGGGGGGGCGAATGAGCAGTTCTTC. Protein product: CASRGAGGANEQFF.

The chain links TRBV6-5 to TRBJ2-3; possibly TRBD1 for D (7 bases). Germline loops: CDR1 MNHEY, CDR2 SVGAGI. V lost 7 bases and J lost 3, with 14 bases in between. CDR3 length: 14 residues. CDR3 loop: CASIQGGATDTQYF. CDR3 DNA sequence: TGTGCCAGCATCCAGGGGGGAGCGACAGATACGCAGTATTTT.

The CDR3 DNA follows: TGTGCCACCAGCACCCCAAGCAGGGTTAGAGGTGTCGGCTACACCTTC. Its protein product is CATSTPSRVRGVGYTF. This chain connects TRBV15 to TRBJ1-2, with D possibly TRBD1 on 5 matching bases. CDR3 length: 16 residues. From germline, CDR1 is LNHNV and CDR2 YYDKDF (reference sequence). V was shortened by 4 bases and J by 8 bases, with 23 bases between the two germline ends.

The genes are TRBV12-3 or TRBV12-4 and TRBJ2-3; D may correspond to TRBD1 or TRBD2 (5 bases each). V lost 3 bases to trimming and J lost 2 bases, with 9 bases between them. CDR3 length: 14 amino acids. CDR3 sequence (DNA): TGTGCCAGCAGTTTTGGGGGATACACAGATACGCAGTATTTT. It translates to CASSFGGYTDTQYF.

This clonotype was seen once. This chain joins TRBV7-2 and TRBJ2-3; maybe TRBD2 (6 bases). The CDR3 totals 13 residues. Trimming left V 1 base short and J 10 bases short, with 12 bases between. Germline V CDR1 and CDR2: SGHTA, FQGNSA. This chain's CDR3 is CASSLEGGAAQYF. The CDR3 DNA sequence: TGTGCCAGCAGCTTAGAAGGAGGGGCGGCGCAGTATTTT. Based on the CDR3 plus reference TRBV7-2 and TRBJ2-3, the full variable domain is GAGVSQSPSNKVTEKGKDVELRCDPISGHTALYWYRQSLGQGLEFLIYFQGNSAPDKSGLPSDRFSAERTGGSVSTLTIQRTQQEDSAVYLCASSLEGGAAQYFGPGTRLTVL.

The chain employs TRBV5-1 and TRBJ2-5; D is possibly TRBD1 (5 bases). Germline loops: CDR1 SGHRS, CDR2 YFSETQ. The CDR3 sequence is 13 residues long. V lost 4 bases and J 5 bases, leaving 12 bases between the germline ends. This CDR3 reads CASSLGEFETQYF. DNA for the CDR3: TGCGCCAGCAGCCTAGGGGAATTTGAGACCCAGTACTTC.

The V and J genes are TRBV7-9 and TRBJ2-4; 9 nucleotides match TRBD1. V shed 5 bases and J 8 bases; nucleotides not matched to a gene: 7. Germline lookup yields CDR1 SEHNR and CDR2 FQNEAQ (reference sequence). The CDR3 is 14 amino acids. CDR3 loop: CASSDGQGYDIQYF. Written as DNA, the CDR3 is TGTGCCAGCAGCGATGGACAGGGGTATGACATTCAGTACTTC.

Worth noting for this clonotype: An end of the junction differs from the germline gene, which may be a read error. The CDR3 region is CASSQGLAGSYEQYF. CDR3 bases: TGCGCCAGCAGCCAAGGACTAGCGGGCTCCTACGAGCAGTACTTC. The chain combines TRBV7-9 with TRBJ2-7, with TRBD2 matching 11 bases. CDR3 length: 15 residues. CDR1 SEHNR and CDR2 FQNEAQ come from the germline V gene (reference sequence). The whole variable domain, filled in from reference TRBV7-9 and TRBJ2-7, reads DTGVSQNPRHKITKRGQNVTFRCDPISEHNRLYWYRQTLGQGPEFLTYFQNEAQLEKSRLLSDRFSAERPKGSFSTLEIQRTEQGDSAMYLCASSQGLAGSYEQYFGPGTRLTVT.